This passage covers 17 T cell receptor beta chains from one sample sequenced in a study of T cells in Graves' hyperthyroidism and ophthalmopathy. TCR beta CDR3 sequences were amplified from RNA transcripts. A first-round RT-PCR of the TCR CDR3 used the HTBI primer set. TCRdb re-derived calls from the multiplex PCR reads in MiXCR, one entry per CDR3 protein. The table includes 610,000 or so distinct CDR3 sequences, around 46% detected once. The sample comprised peripheral blood or thyroid tissue (not recorded which). Source of these receptors: a young woman with Graves' hyperthyroidism.

Concerning this clonotype: The germline gene is not matched at one end of the junction; a read error may be the cause. V gene TRBV29-1 combines with J gene TRBJ1-4; no clear D gene. This CDR3 region has 15 residues. Germline V gene sequence: CDR1 SQVTM, CDR2 ANQGSEA. The CDR3: CSAEERIRTNEKLFF. The CDR3 DNA follows: TGCAGCGCTGAAGAGAGAATAAGGACTAATGAAAAACTGTTTTTT.

The count of this clonotype is one. Given a much more abundant clone one base away, this may be a read error. The chain links TRBV20-1 to TRBJ2-7, with a weak D call TRBD1 (6 bases). From germline, CDR1 is DFQATT and CDR2 SNEGSKA (reference sequence). V was shortened by 7 bases and J by 2 bases, with 15 bases between the two germline ends. The CDR3 runs to 13 residues. CDR3 bases: TGCAGTGTTAGCGCAGGGGACGCCTACGAGCAGTACTTC. Residues: CSVSAGDAYEQYF.

The chain joins TRBV10-3 to TRBJ2-1; no definite D call. The CDR3 consists of 12 residues. Trimming took off 0 bases at V and 8 bases at J, with 5 bases between the two ends. Germline CDR1 reads ENHRY; CDR2 reads SYGVKD. For the CDR3, the DNA is TGTGCCATCAGTGAGTCTAGAGATGAGCAGTTCTTC. Its protein product is CAISESRDEQFF.

This clonotype was seen at least ten times. CDR3 in amino acids: CASSLARKETQYF. In nucleotides, the CDR3 is TGTGCCAGCAGCTTAGCCAGGAAAGAGACCCAGTACTTC. The chain couples TRBV7-8 to TRBJ2-5; no reliable D call. Germline V lookup: CDR1 SGHVS, CDR2 FQNEAQ. The CDR3 loop spans 13 amino acids. Between the trimmed V and J ends, which lost 0 bases and 3 bases, there was a span of 5 bases.

This clonotype has only a few counts. This chain uses TRBV7-2 with TRBJ2-1; 8 bases line up with TRBD2. The germline V gene has CDR1 SGHTA and CDR2 FQGNSA. This CDR3 is built from 15 residues. V trimming: 5 bases; J trimming: 3 bases; junction bases outside the gene matches: 6. CDR3 sequence: CASSKEAGDYNEQFF. The CDR3 region has the DNA TGTGCCAGCAGCAAAGAAGCGGGGGACTACAATGAGCAGTTCTTC.

The CDR3 nucleotides are TGTGCCAGCAGTTTATTTGGCCTGACGCAGACCCAGTACTTC. Translating it yields CASSLFGLTQTQYF. V gene TRBV27 combines with J gene TRBJ2-5; D uncertain. From germline, CDR1 is MNHEY and CDR2 SMNVEV (reference sequence). V shed 1 base and J shed 6 bases, with 12 bases lying between them. This CDR3 region has 14 residues.

The genes are TRBV12-5 and TRBJ2-2; 10 bases match TRBD2. CDR1 and CDR2 from the germline V gene are LGHNT and FRNRAP. The CDR3 runs 19 residues. The trim removed 6 bases at V and 5 bases at J, leaving 18 bases unmatched. The CDR3 nucleotides read TGTGCTAGTGGACCTCTCCGGCGGCTAGCGGGAGAAAGAACCGGGGAGCTGTTTTTT. Residues: CASGPLRRLAGERTGELFF. Based on the CDR3 plus reference TRBV12-5 and TRBJ2-2, the full variable domain is DARVTQTPRHKVTEMGQEVTMRCQPILGHNTVFWYRQTMMQGLELLAYFRNRAPLDDSGMPKDRFSAEMPDATLATLKIQPSEPRDSAVYFCASGPLRRLAGERTGELFFGEGSRLTVL.

This clonotype was picked up a small number of times. This chain joins TRBV2 and TRBJ2-7; TRBD1 might be the D (6 bases). This CDR3 region has 13 residues. Germline lookup yields CDR1 SNHLY and CDR2 FYNNEI. V was shortened by 7 bases and J by 0 bases, with 10 bases between the two germline ends. CDR3 sequence (DNA): TGTGCCAGCACTCCGACAGGCTCCTACGAGCAGTACTTC. Translating gives CASTPTGSYEQYF.

This clonotype was detected ten times or more. The gene calls are TRBV10-3 and TRBJ2-7; D gene unclear. Germline CDR1 ENHRY, CDR2 SYGVKD. This CDR3 spans 11 amino acids. V dropped 5 bases and J dropped 5 bases, with 7 bases sitting between them. This chain's CDR3 is CAISLGNEQYF. DNA for the CDR3: TGTGCCATCAGTTTAGGAAACGAGCAGTACTTC.

About this clonotype itself: Possible read error: a much larger clone is one base away. This chain connects TRBV7-3 to TRBJ1-1; the D gene is possibly TRBD1 (5 bases). CDR3 length: 16 amino acids. The germline V gene encodes CDR1 SGHTA and CDR2 FQGTGA. The CDR3 DNA sequence: TGTGCCAGCAGCTTAACCCCAGGGAACATGAACACTGAAGCTTCCTTT. Its protein product is CASSLTPGNMNTEASF.

In its sample, this clonotype was seen many times. This sequence joins TRBV7-9 and TRBJ2-7; 8 bases match TRBD1. V shed 5 bases, J shed 3 bases, and the junction held 9 bases outside the gene matches. CDR1 and CDR2 (germline): SEHNR, FQNEAQ (reference sequence). This CDR3 has 15 residues. CDR3 DNA: TGTGCCAGCAGCCACAAAGACAGGGGTAGCTACGAGCAGTACTTC. Its protein is CASSHKDRGSYEQYF.

This rearrangement joins TRBV7-9 to TRBJ1-2; D unresolved. Trimming shortened V by 1 base and J by 6 bases, and 12 bases separated the two germline ends. Germline V gives CDR1 SEHNR, CDR2 FQNEAQ (reference sequence). The CDR3 runs 14 residues. CDR3 bases: TGTGCCAGCAGCTTAGAGTTCAGACTGGATGGCTACACCTTC. Its translation is CASSLEFRLDGYTF.

The table lists this clonotype with many counts. J is TRBJ1-6 and V is TRBV7-8; no clear D gene. The length of the CDR3 is 11 residues. Trimming cost V 5 bases and J 8 bases, with 4 bases left between them. Germline V lookup: CDR1 SGHVS, CDR2 FQNEAQ. CDR3 residues: CASSHDSPLHF. The CDR3 DNA reads TGTGCCAGCAGCCACGATTCACCCCTCCACTTT.

The rearrangement links TRBV7-8 to TRBJ2-7; D might be TRBD1 (5 bases). V was clipped by 4 bases and J by 0 bases, with 19 bases between them. This CDR3 is 17 amino acids long. Per germline, CDR1 SGHVS and CDR2 FQNEAQ. The CDR3 DNA follows: TGTGCCAGCAGCTCGGAAGGGGCGGTTGGTGGCTCCTACGAGCAGTACTTC. This gives the protein CASSSEGAVGGSYEQYF. Variable domain in full (rest from reference TRBV7-8 and TRBJ2-7): GAGVSQSPRYKVAKRGQDVALRCDPISGHVSLFWYQQALGQGPEFLTYFQNEAQLDKSGLPSDRFFAERPEGSVSTLKIQRTQQEDSAVYLCASSSEGAVGGSYEQYFGPGTRLTVT.

As concerns this clonotype: The final CDR3 position lacks the conserved phenylalanine or tryptophan, pointing to a likely read error. The limits of the CDR3 on the DNA are not certain, so only TCRdb's listed CDR3 is given. This chain's CDR3 is CATSDTFD. The chain joins TRBV24-1 to TRBJ1-1. The CDR3 length is 8 residues, termini included. Per germline, CDR1 KGHDR and CDR2 SFDVKD.

This clonotype was counted at least ten times. The CDR3 region has the DNA TGTGCCAGCAGATTGACAGTTACCTCCTACGAGCAGTACTTC. It translates to CASRLTVTSYEQYF. The chain combines TRBV12-3 or TRBV12-4 with TRBJ2-7, with D possibly TRBD1 on 5 matching bases. There are 14 residues in the CDR3. Trimming pared 6 bases from V and 0 bases from J, leaving 12 bases between.

About this clonotype itself: One base away lies a much larger clone, so this may be a sequencing read error. The rearrangement links TRBV27 to TRBJ2-2, with 7 bases aligning to TRBD2. With V trimmed by 5 bases and J by 1 base, 1 base remained unmatched. The CDR3 has 14 amino acids. CDR1 is MNHEY, CDR2 SMNVEV, per germline (reference sequence). CDR3 DNA sequence: TGTGCCAGCAGTCAGCGGGAGAACACCGGGGAGCTGTTTTTT. It translates to CASSQRENTGELFF.